This T cell receptor (beta chain) originates from a study of cytomegalovirus exposure and HLA in healthy donors. Study outcomes and limitations: Specificity for CMV antigens was confirmed in vitro for a few of the CMV-associated chains.

Primers: 60 Vbeta forward and 13 Jbeta reverse. The assay was immunoSEQ multiplex PCR, and TCRdb's table has in-frame clones only and misses some. The table lists approximately 170,000 clones, 70% to 90% of them singletons. Remarks on this clone: The target antigen is unknown.

The receptor was derived from a young man in good health and CMV-seropositive. What was sequenced was PBMCs.

As DNA, the CDR3 is TGTGCCAGCAGCTTCACGACCTTCACGGGGTACAATGAGCAGTTCTTC. As protein: CASSFTTFTGYNEQFF. V usage is TRBV7-9 and J usage is TRBJ2-1, with a possible D match to TRBD2 (5 bases). V lost 3 bases, J lost 4 bases, and 16 bases lay in between. The germline gives CDR1 SEHNR, CDR2 FQNEAQ (reference sequence). The CDR3 has 16 residues.